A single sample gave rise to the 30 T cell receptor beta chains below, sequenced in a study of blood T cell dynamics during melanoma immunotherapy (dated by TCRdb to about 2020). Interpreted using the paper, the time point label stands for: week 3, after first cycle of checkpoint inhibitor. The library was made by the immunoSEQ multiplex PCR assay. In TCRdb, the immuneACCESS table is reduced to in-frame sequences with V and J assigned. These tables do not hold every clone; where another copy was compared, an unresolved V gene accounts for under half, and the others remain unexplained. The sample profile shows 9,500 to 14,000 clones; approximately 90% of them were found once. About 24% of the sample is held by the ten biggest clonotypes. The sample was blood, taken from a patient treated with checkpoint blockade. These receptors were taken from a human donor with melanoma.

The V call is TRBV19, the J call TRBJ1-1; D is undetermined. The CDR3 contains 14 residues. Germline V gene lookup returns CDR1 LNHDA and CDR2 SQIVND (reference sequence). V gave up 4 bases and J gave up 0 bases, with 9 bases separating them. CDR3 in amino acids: CASSKVPMNTEAFF. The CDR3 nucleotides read TGTGCCAGTAGTAAAGTACCCATGAACACTGAAGCTTTCTTT.

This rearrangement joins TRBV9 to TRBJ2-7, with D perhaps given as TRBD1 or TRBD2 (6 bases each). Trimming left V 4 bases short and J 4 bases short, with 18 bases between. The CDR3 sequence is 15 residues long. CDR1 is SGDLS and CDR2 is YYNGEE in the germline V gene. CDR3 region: CASSPGGRTPYEQYF. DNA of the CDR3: TGTGCCAGCAGCCCTGGGGGGCGGACTCCGTACGAGCAGTACTTC.

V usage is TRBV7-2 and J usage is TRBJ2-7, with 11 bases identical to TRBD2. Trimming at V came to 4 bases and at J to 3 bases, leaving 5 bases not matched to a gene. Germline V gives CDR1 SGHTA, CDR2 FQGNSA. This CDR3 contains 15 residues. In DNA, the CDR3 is TGTGCCAGCAGCTCCTTCGGGACTAGCGGCTACGAGCAGTACTTC. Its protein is CASSSFGTSGYEQYF.

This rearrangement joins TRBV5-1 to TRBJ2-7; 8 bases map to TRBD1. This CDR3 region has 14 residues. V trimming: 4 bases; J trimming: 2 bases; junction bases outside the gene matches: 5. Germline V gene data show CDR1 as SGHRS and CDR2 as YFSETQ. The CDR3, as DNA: TGCGCCAGCAGCACCCGGGACAGGACCTACGAGCAGTACTTC. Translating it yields CASSTRDRTYEQYF.

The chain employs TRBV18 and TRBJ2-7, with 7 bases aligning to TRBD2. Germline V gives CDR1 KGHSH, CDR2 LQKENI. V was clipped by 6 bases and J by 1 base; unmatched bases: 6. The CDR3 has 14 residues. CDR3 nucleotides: TGTGCCAGCTCCCAGACCGGGAGGTCCTACGAGCAGTACTTC. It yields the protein CASSQTGRSYEQYF.

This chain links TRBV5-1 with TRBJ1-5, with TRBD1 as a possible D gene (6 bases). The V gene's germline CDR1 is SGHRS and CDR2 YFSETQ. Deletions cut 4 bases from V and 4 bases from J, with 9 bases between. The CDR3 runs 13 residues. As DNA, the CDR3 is TGCGCCAGCAGCCCACAGGGTAATCAGCCCCAGCATTTT. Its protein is CASSPQGNQPQHF.

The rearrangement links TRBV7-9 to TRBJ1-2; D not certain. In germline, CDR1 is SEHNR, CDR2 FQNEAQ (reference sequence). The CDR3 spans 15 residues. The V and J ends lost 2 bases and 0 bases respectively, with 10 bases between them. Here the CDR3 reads CASSLNPLPNYGYTF. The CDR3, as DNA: TGTGCCAGCAGCTTAAACCCTCTACCTAACTATGGCTACACCTTC. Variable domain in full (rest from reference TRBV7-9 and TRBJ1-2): DTGVSQNPRHKITKRGQNVTFRCDPISEHNRLYWYRQTLGQGPEFLTYFQNEAQLEKSRLLSDRFSAERPKGSFSTLEIQRTEQGDSAMYLCASSLNPLPNYGYTFGSGTRLTVV.

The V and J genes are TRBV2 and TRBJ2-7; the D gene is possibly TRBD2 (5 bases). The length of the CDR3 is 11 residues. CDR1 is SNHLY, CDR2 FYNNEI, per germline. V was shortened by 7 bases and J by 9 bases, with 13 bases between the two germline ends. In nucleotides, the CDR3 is TGTGCCAGCATAGAAGCGGAGGTGCAGTACTTC. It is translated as CASIEAEVQYF. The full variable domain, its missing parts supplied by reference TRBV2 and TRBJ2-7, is EPEVTQTPSHQVTQMGQEVILRCVPISNHLYFYWYRQILGQKVEFLVSFYNNEISEKSEIFDDQFSVERPDGSNFTLKIRSTKLEDSAMYFCASIEAEVQYFGPGTRLTVT.

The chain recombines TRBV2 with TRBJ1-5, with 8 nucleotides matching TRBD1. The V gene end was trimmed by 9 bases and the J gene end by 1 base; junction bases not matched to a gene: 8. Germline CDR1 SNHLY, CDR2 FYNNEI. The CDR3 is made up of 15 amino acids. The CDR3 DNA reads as TGTGCCAGTAACCCAGGGGGCAGGAGCAATCAGCCCCAGCATTTT. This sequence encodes CASNPGGRSNQPQHF.

The CDR3 bases are TGCGCCAGCAGCCGCTCCCCGGGAGCGGGAACAGATACGCAGTATTTT. Protein: CASSRSPGAGTDTQYF. The rearrangement joins TRBV5-1 to TRBJ2-3; the match to TRBD2 covers 7 bases. The V segment lost 4 bases and the J segment 3 bases; nucleotides outside the gene matches: 11. The length of the CDR3 is 16 residues. CDR1 is SGHRS, CDR2 YFSETQ, per germline.

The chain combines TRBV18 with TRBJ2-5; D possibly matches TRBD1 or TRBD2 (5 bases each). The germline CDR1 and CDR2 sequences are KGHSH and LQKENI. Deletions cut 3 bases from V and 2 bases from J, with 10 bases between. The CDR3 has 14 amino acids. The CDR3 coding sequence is TGTGCCAGCTCACCCCCCGAGGGGCAAGAGACCCAGTACTTC. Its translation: CASSPPEGQETQYF.

DNA for the CDR3: TGTGCCAGCAGCCCCACAGGGGGCGGGACTGAAGCTTTCTTT. Amino acid sequence: CASSPTGGGTEAFF. The chain recombines TRBV11-2 with TRBJ1-1; the match to TRBD1 covers 9 bases. Germline trimming cut 5 bases from V and 5 bases from J; bases unmatched to any gene: 6. Germline values: CDR1 SGHAT, CDR2 FQNNGV. The CDR3 loop spans 14 amino acids.

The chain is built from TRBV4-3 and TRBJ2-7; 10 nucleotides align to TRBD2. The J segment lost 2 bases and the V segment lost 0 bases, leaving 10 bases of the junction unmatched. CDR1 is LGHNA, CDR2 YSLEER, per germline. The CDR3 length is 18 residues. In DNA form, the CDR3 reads TGCGCCAGCAGCCAAGACTTGGGGGGGACTAGCGTTACCTACGAGCAGTACTTC. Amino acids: CASSQDLGGTSVTYEQYF.

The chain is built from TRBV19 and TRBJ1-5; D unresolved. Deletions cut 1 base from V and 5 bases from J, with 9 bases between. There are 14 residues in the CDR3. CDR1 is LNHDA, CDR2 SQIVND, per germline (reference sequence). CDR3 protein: CASSIGTEHQPQHF. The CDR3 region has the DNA TGTGCCAGTAGTATAGGGACCGAACATCAGCCCCAGCATTTT.

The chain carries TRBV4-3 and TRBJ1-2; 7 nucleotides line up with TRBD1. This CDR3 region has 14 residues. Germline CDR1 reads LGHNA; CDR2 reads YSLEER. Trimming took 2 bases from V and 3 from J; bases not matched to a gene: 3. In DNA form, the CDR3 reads TGCGCCAGCAGCCAAAACACAGGGGACTATGGCTACACCTTC. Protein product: CASSQNTGDYGYTF.

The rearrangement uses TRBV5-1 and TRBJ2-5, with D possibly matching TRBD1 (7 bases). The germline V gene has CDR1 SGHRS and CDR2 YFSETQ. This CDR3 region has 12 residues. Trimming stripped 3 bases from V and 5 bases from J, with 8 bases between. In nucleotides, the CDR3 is TGCGCCAGCAGCTCAGGGGGGGAGACCCAGTACTTC. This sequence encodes CASSSGGETQYF.

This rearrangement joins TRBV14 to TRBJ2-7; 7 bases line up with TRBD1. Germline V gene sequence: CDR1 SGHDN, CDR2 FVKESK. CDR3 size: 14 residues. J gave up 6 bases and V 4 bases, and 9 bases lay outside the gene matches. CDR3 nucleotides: TGTGCCAGCAGCCGTGGGACAGCTCGGAGCGAGCAGTACTTC. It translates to CASSRGTARSEQYF.

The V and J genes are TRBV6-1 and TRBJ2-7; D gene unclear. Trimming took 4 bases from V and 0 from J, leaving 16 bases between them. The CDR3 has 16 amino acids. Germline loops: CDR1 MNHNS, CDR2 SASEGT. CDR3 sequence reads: CASSGHSFTFSYEQYF. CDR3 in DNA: TGTGCCAGCAGTGGACACAGCTTCACCTTCTCCTACGAGCAGTACTTC.

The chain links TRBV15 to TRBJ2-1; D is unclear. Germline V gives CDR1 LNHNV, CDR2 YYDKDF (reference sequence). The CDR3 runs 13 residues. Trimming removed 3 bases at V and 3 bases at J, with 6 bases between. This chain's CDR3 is CATSRGHYNEQFF. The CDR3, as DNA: TGTGCCACCAGCAGGGGCCACTACAATGAGCAGTTCTTC. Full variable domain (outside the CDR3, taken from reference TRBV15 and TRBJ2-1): DAMVIQNPRYQVTQFGKPVTLSCSQTLNHNVMYWYQQKSSQAPKLLFHYYDKDFNNEADTPDNFQSRRPNTSFCFLDIRSPGLGDTAMYLCATSRGHYNEQFFGPGTRLTVL.

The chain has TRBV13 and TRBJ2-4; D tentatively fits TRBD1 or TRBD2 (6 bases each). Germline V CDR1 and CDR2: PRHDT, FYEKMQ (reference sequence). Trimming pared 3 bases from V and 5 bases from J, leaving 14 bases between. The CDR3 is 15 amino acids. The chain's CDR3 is CASSFVGGFQNIQYF. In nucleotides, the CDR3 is TGTGCCAGCAGCTTCGTAGGGGGGTTCCAAAACATTCAGTACTTC. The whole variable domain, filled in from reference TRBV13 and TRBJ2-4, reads AAGVIQSPRHLIKEKRETATLKCYPIPRHDTVYWYQQGPGQDPQFLISFYEKMQSDKGSIPDRFSAQQFSDYHSELNMSSLELGDSALYFCASSFVGGFQNIQYFGAGTRLSVL.

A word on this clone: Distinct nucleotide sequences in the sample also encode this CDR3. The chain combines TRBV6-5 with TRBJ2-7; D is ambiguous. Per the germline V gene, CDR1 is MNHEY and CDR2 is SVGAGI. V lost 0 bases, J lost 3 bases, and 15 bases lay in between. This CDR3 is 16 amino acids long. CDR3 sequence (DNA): TGTGCCAGCAGTTACTCTTCAGGCGCGAGGCTCTACGAGCAGTACTTC. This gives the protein CASSYSSGARLYEQYF.

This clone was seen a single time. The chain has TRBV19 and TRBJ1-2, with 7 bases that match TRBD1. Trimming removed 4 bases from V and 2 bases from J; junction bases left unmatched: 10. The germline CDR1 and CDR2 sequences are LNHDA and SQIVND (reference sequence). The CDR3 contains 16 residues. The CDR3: CASSTPGTASNYGYTF. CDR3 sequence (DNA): TGTGCCAGTAGTACCCCCGGGACAGCCTCAAACTATGGCTACACCTTC.

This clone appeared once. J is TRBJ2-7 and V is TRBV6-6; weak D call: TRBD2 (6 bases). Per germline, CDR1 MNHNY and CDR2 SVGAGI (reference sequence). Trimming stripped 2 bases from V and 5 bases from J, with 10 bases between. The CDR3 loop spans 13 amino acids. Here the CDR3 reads CASSYVGGDEQYF. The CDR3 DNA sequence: TGTGCCAGCAGTTACGTCGGCGGGGACGAGCAGTACTTC.

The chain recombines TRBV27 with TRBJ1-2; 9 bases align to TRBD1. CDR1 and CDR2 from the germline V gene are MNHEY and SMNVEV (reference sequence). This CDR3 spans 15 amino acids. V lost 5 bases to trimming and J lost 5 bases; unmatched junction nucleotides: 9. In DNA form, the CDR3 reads TGTGCCAGCAGTCCGCAGACAGGGGGGGGATATGGCTACACCTTC. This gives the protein CASSPQTGGGYGYTF.

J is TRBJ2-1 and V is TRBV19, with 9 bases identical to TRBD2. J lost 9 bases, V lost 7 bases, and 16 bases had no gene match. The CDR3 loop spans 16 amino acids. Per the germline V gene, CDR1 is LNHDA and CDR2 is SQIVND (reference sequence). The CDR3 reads CASTLGLAGRGGEQFF. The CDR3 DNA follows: TGTGCCAGTACTCTGGGGCTAGCGGGACGTGGGGGTGAGCAGTTCTTC. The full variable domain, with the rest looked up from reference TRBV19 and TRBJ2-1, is DGGITQSPKYLFRKEGQNVTLSCEQNLNHDAMYWYRQDPGQGLRLIYYSQIVNDFQKGDIAEGYSVSREKKESFPLTVTSAQKNPTAFYLCASTLGLAGRGGEQFFGPGTRLTVL.

The CDR3 loop reads CASSLRGRGTDEQYF. The CDR3, as DNA: TGTGCCAGCAGTTTACGTGGCAGGGGGACGGACGAGCAGTACTTC. V usage is TRBV27 and J usage is TRBJ2-7; 7 bases agree with TRBD1. V trimming: 2 bases; J trimming: 5 bases; junction bases outside the gene matches: 9. The CDR3 consists of 15 residues. The germline V gene has CDR1 MNHEY and CDR2 SMNVEV (reference sequence).

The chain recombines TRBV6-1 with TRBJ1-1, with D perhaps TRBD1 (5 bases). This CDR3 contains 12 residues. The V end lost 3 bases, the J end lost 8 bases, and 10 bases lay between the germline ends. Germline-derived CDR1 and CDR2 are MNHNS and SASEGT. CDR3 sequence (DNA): TGTGCCAGCAGTGAGTCCGGGGGGGAAGCTTTCTTT. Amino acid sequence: CASSESGGEAFF.

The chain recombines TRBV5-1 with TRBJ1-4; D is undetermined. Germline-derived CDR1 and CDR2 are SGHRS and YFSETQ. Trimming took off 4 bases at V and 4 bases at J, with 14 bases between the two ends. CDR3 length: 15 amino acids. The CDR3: CASSPVPVVNEKLFF. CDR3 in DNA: TGCGCCAGCAGCCCGGTCCCGGTCGTTAATGAAAAACTGTTTTTT.

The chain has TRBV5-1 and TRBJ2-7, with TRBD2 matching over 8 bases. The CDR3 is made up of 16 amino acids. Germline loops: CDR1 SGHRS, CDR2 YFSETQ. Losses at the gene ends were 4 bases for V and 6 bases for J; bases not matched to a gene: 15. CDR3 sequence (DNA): TGCGCCAGCAGCCCGGGGGCGGGAGGACTTCGCCTCGAGCAGTACTTC. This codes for CASSPGAGGLRLEQYF.

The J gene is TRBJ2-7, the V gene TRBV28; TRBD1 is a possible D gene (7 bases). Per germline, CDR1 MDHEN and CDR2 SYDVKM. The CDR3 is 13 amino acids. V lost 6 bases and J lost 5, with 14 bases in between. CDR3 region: CASSQGGWNEQYF. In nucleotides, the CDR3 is TGTGCCAGCAGCCAGGGGGGCTGGAACGAGCAGTACTTC. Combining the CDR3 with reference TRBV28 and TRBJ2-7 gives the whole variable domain DVKVTQSSRYLVKRTGEKVFLECVQDMDHENMFWYRQDPGLGLRLIYFSYDVKMKEKGDIPEGYSVSREKKERFSLILESASTNQTSMYLCASSQGGWNEQYFGPGTRLTVT.